This T cell receptor (beta chain) was sequenced for a study of T cells in Graves' hyperthyroidism and ophthalmopathy. Background on the study: Peripheral blood was acquired at first diagnosis, ahead of any therapy whatsoever.

Germline V CDR1 and CDR2: MNHNY, SVGAGI (reference sequence). Trimming removed 0 bases from V and 1 base from J, with 10 bases in between. The CDR3 consists of 15 residues. Absence of ophthalmopathy progression within 18 months defined stable Graves' hyperthyroidism. Diagnosis relied on clinical symptoms, serum thyroxine and TRAb, thyroid ultrasound and orbital computed tomography. A roughly 9.1 ml volume of fresh peripheral blood provided the PBMCs. Amplification of TCR beta CDR3 regions was performed using RNA transcripts as template. A first-round RT-PCR of the TCR CDR3 used the HTBI primer set. From the multiplex PCR reads, TCRdb called clonotypes with MiXCR, one entry per CDR3 protein. The sample lists roughly 630,000 distinct CDR3 sequences, 15% to 18% seen once, with roughly 7.3% in the top ten.

The source material was blood. This receptor was obtained from a woman in her 30s with Graves' hyperthyroidism. The gene calls are TRBV6-6 and TRBJ2-7, with D maybe TRBD2 (5 bases). CDR3 coding DNA: TGTGCCAGCAGTTACTCAAGAGGGCCTTCCTACGAGCAGTACTTC. Protein product: CASSYSRGPSYEQYF.